This T cell receptor beta chain appears in the sequencing data of a study of cytomegalovirus exposure and HLA in healthy donors. Looking at the study overall: Early on, a data release was issued that held about 85 million unique TCRs from HLA-typed donors. Findings and limits, study-wide: Under 20,000 TCR beta sequences were associated with HLA alleles at 0.05 false discovery rate in a later analysis. A later analysis linked a missense DCLRE1C variant to TCR beta V- and J-gene trimming.

This clone occurred once. Its antigen remains unidentified. The primer mix had 60 Vbeta and 13 Jbeta primers. TCRdb keeps only in-frame clones here, not all; method: immunoSEQ multiplex PCR. Among 170,000 or so clones listed, 60% to 80% were seen once. Trimming stripped 2 bases from V and 7 bases from J, with 9 bases between. CDR1 is SGHNT, CDR2 YENEEA, per germline. The CDR3 has 13 residues. The sequenced sample consisted of PBMCs. V and J are TRBV11-3 and TRBJ2-1, with a possible D match to TRBD1 (6 bases). This sequence originates from a woman aged 25 to 45 in good health and CMV-seronegative. The CDR3 DNA sequence: TGTGCCAGCAGCTTATACAGGGCGAATGAGCAGTTCTTC. Its translation: CASSLYRANEQFF.